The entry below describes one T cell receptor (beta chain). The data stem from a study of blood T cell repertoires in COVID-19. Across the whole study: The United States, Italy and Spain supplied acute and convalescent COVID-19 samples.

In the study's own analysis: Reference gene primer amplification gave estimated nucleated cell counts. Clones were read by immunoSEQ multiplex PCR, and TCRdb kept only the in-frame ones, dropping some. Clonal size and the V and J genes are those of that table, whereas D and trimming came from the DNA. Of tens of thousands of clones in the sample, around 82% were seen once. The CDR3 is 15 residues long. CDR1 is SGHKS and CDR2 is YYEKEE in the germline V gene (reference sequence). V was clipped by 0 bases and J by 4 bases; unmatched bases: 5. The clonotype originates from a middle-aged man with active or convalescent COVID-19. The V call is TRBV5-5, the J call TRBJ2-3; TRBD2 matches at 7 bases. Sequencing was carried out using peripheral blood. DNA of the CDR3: TGTGCCAGCAGCTTGGGGGACTACCTTCCAGATACGCAGTATTTT. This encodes CASSLGDYLPDTQYF.